A single sample gave rise to the 4 T cell receptor beta chains below, sequenced in a study of a mutant IDH1 vaccine in newly diagnosed glioma. Time point specified: week 35, safety follow-up. Every vaccine dose comprised 300 ug of mutant IDH1 20-mer peptide plus topical imiquimod. The table came from immunoSEQ multiplex PCR; TCRdb's copy has only in-frame clones and leaves some out. The sample contains tens of thousands of clones, approximately 86% of which appear only once. No antigens are known for them. Material: PBMCs, obtained from a glioma patient whose treatment included an IDH1 peptide vaccine. The receptors come from a man aged 25 to 45 with glioma.

This rearrangement joins TRBV7-9 to TRBJ2-1; TRBD2 might be the D (6 bases). Germline lookup yields CDR1 SEHNR and CDR2 FQNEAQ (reference sequence). The germline V and J ends were trimmed by 5 bases and 5 bases, with 13 bases remaining between them. The CDR3 covers 14 residues. The CDR3: CASSIRDFHNEQFF. CDR3 DNA sequence: TGTGCCAGCAGCATCCGGGACTTCCACAATGAGCAGTTCTTC.

The rearrangement joins TRBV30 to TRBJ2-6; D is unresolved. Trimming pared 4 bases from V and 2 bases from J, leaving 6 bases between. Germline values: CDR1 GTSNPN, CDR2 SVGIG (reference sequence). This CDR3 has 13 amino acids. The CDR3 DNA sequence: TGTGCCTGGAAACTTCCTGGGGCCAACGTCCTGACTTTC. Translated, it gives CAWKLPGANVLTF.

V gene TRBV27 combines with J gene TRBJ2-3, with TRBD2 matching 8 bases. There are 20 residues in the CDR3. CDR1 MNHEY and CDR2 SMNVEV come from the germline V gene (reference sequence). After removal of 2 bases from V and 2 bases from J, the junction contained 18 bases not matched to a gene. CDR3 coding DNA: TGTGCCAGCAGTTTACGGCGGCCGTGGCGGGGGGCGCCCACCACAGATACGCAGTATTTT. Encoded protein: CASSLRRPWRGAPTTDTQYF.

CDR3 sequence (DNA): TGTGCCAGCAGTATTAGACAGGGTAAAAATGAAGCTTTCTTT. As protein: CASSIRQGKNEAFF. The V gene is TRBV2, the J gene TRBJ1-1; 7 bases are a match to TRBD1. The CDR3 length is 14 residues. CDR1 SNHLY and CDR2 FYNNEI come from the germline V gene. V trimming: 5 bases; J trimming: 7 bases; junction bases outside the gene matches: 10.